Below are 14 T cell receptor beta chains sequenced from a single sample in a study of control samples from healthy donors and cancer patients. The table came from immunoSEQ multiplex PCR; TCRdb's copy has only in-frame clones and leaves some out. The sample holds about 170,000 clones, approximately 92% seen once. Sample: blood. The receptors were sampled from a woman aged 35 to 49 in good health.

The chain carries TRBV5-1 and TRBJ1-5; maybe TRBD1 (6 bases). V dropped 0 bases and J dropped 7 bases, with 14 bases sitting between them. The CDR3 length is 15 residues. Germline V gene data show CDR1 as SGHRS and CDR2 as YFSETQ. CDR3 residues: CASSLETGGGQPQHF. The CDR3 region has the DNA TGCGCCAGCAGCTTGGAGACAGGCGGAGGACAGCCCCAGCATTTT.

The rearrangement joins TRBV12-2 to TRBJ1-5. TRBV12-2 is an annotated pseudogene. This CDR3 contains 11 residues. The CDR3 bases are TGTGCAAGTCGCTTCGATCAGCCCCAGCATTTT. This codes for CASRFDQPQHF.

The chain links TRBV6-5 to TRBJ1-1; D unclear. This CDR3 has 14 amino acids. Germline V gene data show CDR1 as MNHEY and CDR2 as SVGAGI. The V gene lost 6 bases and the J gene lost 6 bases, with 17 bases spanning the gap. CDR3: CASRLNGLGAEAFF. DNA of the CDR3: TGTGCCAGCAGATTGAATGGGTTGGGCGCTGAAGCTTTCTTT.

In the case of this clone: Other DNA sequences in the same sample also yield this CDR3. The rearrangement joins TRBV24-1 to TRBJ2-1; perhaps TRBD1 as D (6 bases). Germline CDR1 and CDR2: KGHDR and SFDVKD. V lost 10 bases to trimming and J lost 0 bases, with 9 bases between them. This CDR3 contains 13 residues. The CDR3 spells CATSDSSYNEQFF. CDR3 DNA sequence: TGTGCCACTTCGGACAGCTCCTACAATGAGCAGTTCTTC.

This sequence joins TRBV11-2 and TRBJ2-7; D unclear. V dropped 1 base and J dropped 6 bases, with 10 bases sitting between them. Germline V CDR1 and CDR2: SGHAT, FQNNGV. The CDR3 is 13 amino acids. CDR3 loop: CASSLAAGGEQYF. The CDR3 DNA follows: TGTGCCAGCAGCTTAGCCGCCGGCGGCGAGCAGTACTTC. The full variable domain, completed using reference TRBV11-2 and TRBJ2-7, is EAGVAQSPRYKIIEKRQSVAFWCNPISGHATLYWYQQILGQGPKLLIQFQNNGVVDDSQLPKDRFSAERLKGVDSTLKIQPAKLEDSAVYLCASSLAAGGEQYFGPGTRLTVT.

V gene TRBV19 combines with J gene TRBJ2-7, with D hard to call. The V and J ends lost 4 bases and 0 bases respectively, with 10 bases between them. CDR3 size: 14 residues. CDR1 and CDR2 from the germline V gene are LNHDA and SQIVND (reference sequence). The CDR3 loop reads CASSSSTGSYEQYF. CDR3 nucleotide sequence: TGTGCCAGTAGTAGTTCGACGGGCTCCTACGAGCAGTACTTC.

The V and J genes are TRBV4-1 and TRBJ1-3; 8 nucleotides line up with TRBD1. Germline-derived CDR1 and CDR2 are MGHRA and YSYEKL. J was trimmed by 0 bases and V by 1 base; bases with no gene match: 5. The CDR3 spans 17 residues. CDR3 residues: CASSQGQGASSGNTIYF. The CDR3 DNA is TGCGCCAGCAGCCAAGGGCAGGGGGCCAGCTCTGGAAACACCATATATTTT.

Comments on this clone: Additional DNA sequences in this sample encode the identical CDR3. The chain is built from TRBV19 and TRBJ2-7, with D perhaps given as TRBD1 or TRBD2 (5 bases each). Germline CDR1 is LNHDA and CDR2 is SQIVND (reference sequence). This CDR3 is 14 amino acids long. The V end was cut by 4 bases, the J end by 4 bases, with 14 bases between. CDR3 residues: CASSRERGPYEQYF. CDR3 coding DNA: TGTGCCAGTAGTAGAGAGAGGGGCCCTTACGAGCAGTACTTC.

The chain's CDR3 is CAIRSLGDSYEQYF. The CDR3 DNA reads as TGTGCCATCAGATCCCTTGGGGATTCCTACGAGCAGTACTTC. The rearrangement links TRBV10-3 to TRBJ2-7; no firm D call. Germline CDR1 reads ENHRY; CDR2 reads SYGVKD. Trimming cost V 6 bases and J 1 base, with 13 bases left between them. The CDR3 covers 14 residues.

The chain couples TRBV6-5 to TRBJ1-4; 8 bases are a match to TRBD1. This CDR3 comprises 15 residues. The V and J ends lost 4 bases and 8 bases, in that order; junction bases with no gene match: 9. Germline lookup yields CDR1 MNHEY and CDR2 SVGAGI. CDR3 region: CASSLGQGFREKLFF. CDR3 coding DNA: TGTGCCAGCAGTTTAGGACAGGGATTCCGGGAAAAACTGTTTTTT.

The gene calls are TRBV6-4 and TRBJ2-3; 13 nucleotides agree with TRBD2. Germline V gives CDR1 MRHNA, CDR2 SNTAGT. The CDR3 totals 16 residues. The ends lost 4 bases at V and 1 base at J; junction bases unmatched: 2. In nucleotides, the CDR3 is TGTGCCAGCAGTGTCGGGACTAGCGGGGGCACAGATACGCAGTATTTT. It is translated as CASSVGTSGGTDTQYF.

The chain combines TRBV7-9 with TRBJ1-3; D is unclear. Trimming took 5 bases from V and 0 from J, leaving 11 bases between them. The CDR3 is 15 amino acids. In germline, CDR1 is SEHNR, CDR2 FQNEAQ (reference sequence). DNA of the CDR3: TGTGCCAGCAGCGTGGTTGGGAGCTCTGGAAACACCATATATTTT. Protein product: CASSVVGSSGNTIYF.

The chain links TRBV5-1 to TRBJ2-5; TRBD2 aligns across 9 bases. CDR1 is SGHRS, CDR2 YFSETQ, per germline. V gave up 0 bases and J gave up 2 bases; unmatched junction bases: 8. This CDR3 is 17 amino acids long. This CDR3 is CASSLALASGAQETQYF. CDR3 coding DNA: TGCGCCAGCAGCTTGGCCTTGGCTAGCGGGGCTCAAGAGACCCAGTACTTC. Full variable domain (remainder filled in from reference TRBV5-1 and TRBJ2-5): KAGVTQTPRYLIKTRGQQVTLSCSPISGHRSVSWYQQTPGQGLQFLFEYFSETQRNKGNFPGRFSGRQFSNSRSEMNVSTLELGDSALYLCASSLALASGAQETQYFGPGTRLLVL.

This clone was counted a single time. V and J are TRBV7-9 and TRBJ1-2, with a weak D call TRBD1 (5 bases). Germline loops: CDR1 SEHNR, CDR2 FQNEAQ (reference sequence). The CDR3 is 17 residues long. The ends were cut back, 7 bases at V and 0 bases at J, with 21 bases in the middle. The chain's CDR3 is CASIITGTVKANYGYTF. In DNA form, the CDR3 reads TGTGCCAGCATCATCACCGGGACTGTGAAAGCTAACTATGGCTACACCTTC.